This T cell receptor beta chain originates from a study of T-cell memory formation after mild COVID-19. Study-level points and caveats: Within pre-infection memory, some responding clones were found, suggesting cross-reactive memory joined. Among clones contracting day 15 to 85, CD4/CD8 was balanced, whereas later expanders leaned CD4+.

TCRdb independently ran MiXCR on the 5' RACE reads; one entry per CDR3 protein. The repertoire holds around 130,000 distinct CDR3 sequences, with around 15% as singletons. Per the germline V gene, CDR1 is LGHNA and CDR2 is YNFKEQ. V trimming: 4 bases; J trimming: 1 base; junction bases outside the gene matches: 5. The CDR3 length is 15 residues. This clonotype was counted between two and nine times. The antigen remains undetermined. The sequence was obtained from a man aged 18 to 35 who had mild COVID-19 (a few samples of this study predate the infection). Cell type and time point are not known. The V and J genes are TRBV4-2 and TRBJ1-1; TRBD1 agrees at 8 bases. The source material was PBMCs or a T cell subset sorted from them (not recorded which). The CDR3 loop is CASSPAGTGNTEAFF. The CDR3 nucleotides read TGTGCCAGCAGCCCAGCCGGGACAGGGAACACTGAAGCTTTCTTT.